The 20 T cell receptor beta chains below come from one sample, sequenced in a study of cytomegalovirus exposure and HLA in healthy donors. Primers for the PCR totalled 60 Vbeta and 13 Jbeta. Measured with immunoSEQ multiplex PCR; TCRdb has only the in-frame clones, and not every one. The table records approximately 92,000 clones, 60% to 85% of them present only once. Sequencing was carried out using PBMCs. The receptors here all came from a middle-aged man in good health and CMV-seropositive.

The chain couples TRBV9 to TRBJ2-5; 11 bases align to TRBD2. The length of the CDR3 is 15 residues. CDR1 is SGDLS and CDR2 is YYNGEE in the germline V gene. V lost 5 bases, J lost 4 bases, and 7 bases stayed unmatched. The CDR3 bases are TGTGCCAGCAGTGTTAGCGGGGGGGATACAGAGACCCAGTACTTC. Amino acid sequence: CASSVSGGDTETQYF.

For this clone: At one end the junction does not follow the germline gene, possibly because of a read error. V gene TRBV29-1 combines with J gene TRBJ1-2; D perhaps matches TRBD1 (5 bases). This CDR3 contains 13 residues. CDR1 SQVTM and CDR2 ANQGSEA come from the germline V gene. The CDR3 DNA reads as TGCAGCGTTGAAGCCGCAGACAGAATTGGCTACCCCTTC. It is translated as CSVEAADRIGYPF.

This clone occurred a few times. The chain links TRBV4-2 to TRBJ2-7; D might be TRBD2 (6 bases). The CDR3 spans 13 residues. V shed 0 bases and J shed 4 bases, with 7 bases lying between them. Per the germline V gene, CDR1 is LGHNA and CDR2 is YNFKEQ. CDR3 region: CASSQDREYEQYF. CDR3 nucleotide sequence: TGTGCCAGCAGCCAAGATCGGGAGTACGAGCAGTACTTC.

The CDR3 sequence is CSATRVEQYF. The CDR3, as DNA: TGCAGTGCTACCAGGGTCGAGCAGTACTTC. V gene TRBV20-1 combines with J gene TRBJ2-7; D possibly corresponds to TRBD1 (5 bases). Between the trimmed V and J ends, which lost 4 bases and 6 bases, there was a span of 7 bases. The germline CDR1 and CDR2 sequences are DFQATT and SNEGSKA (reference sequence). The CDR3 sequence is 10 residues long.

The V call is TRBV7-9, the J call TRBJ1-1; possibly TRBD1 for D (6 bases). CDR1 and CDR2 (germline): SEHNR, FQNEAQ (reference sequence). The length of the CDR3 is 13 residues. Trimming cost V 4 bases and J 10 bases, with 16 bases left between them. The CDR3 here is CASSSGQPYGAFF. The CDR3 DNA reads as TGTGCCAGCAGCTCTGGACAGCCGTACGGAGCTTTCTTT.

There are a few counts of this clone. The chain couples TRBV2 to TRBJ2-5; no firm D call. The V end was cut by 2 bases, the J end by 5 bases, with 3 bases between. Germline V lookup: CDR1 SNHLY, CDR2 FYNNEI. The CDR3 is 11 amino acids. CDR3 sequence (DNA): TGTGCCAGCAGTGAACATGAGACCCAGTACTTC. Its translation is CASSEHETQYF.

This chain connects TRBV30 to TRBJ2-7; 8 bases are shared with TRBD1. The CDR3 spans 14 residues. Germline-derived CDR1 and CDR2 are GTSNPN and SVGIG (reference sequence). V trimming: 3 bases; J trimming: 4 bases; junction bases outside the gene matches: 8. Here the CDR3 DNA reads TGTGCCTGGAGGTACCAGGGGGCTATGTACGAGCAGTACTTC. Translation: CAWRYQGAMYEQYF.

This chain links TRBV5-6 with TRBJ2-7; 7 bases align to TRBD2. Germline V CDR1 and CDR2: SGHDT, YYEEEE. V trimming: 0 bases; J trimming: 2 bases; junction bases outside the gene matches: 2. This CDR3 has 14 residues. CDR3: CASSLGTSAYEQYF. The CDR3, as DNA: TGTGCCAGCAGCTTGGGGACTAGTGCCTACGAGCAGTACTTC.

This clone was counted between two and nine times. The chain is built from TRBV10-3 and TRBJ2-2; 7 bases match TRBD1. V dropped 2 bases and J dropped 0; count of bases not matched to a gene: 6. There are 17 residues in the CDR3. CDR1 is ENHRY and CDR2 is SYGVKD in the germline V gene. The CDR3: CAISETTGYPNTGELFF. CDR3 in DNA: TGTGCCATCAGTGAGACGACAGGGTACCCGAACACCGGGGAGCTGTTTTTT.

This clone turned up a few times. This chain's CDR3 is CASTSVAAEETQYF. In DNA, the CDR3 is TGTGCCAGCACCTCGGTAGCGGCAGAAGAGACCCAGTACTTC. The J gene is TRBJ2-5, the V gene TRBV7-2; possibly TRBD2 for D (6 bases). Deletions cut 7 bases from V and 3 bases from J, with 15 bases between. Per the germline V gene, CDR1 is SGHTA and CDR2 is FQGNSA. The CDR3 contains 14 residues.

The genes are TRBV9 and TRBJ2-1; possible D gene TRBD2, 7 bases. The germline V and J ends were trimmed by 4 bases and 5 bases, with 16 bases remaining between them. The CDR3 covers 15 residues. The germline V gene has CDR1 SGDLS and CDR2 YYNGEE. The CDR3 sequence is CASSRRGGWDNEQFF. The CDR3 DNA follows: TGTGCCAGCAGCCGGAGGGGGGGGTGGGACAATGAGCAGTTCTTC.

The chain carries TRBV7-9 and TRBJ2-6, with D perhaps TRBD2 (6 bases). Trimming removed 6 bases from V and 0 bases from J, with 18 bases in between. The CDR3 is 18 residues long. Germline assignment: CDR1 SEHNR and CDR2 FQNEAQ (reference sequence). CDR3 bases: TGTGCCAGCAGTCGTTCCGGGACTGAGTACTCTGGGGCCAACGTCCTGACTTTC. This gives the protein CASSRSGTEYSGANVLTF.

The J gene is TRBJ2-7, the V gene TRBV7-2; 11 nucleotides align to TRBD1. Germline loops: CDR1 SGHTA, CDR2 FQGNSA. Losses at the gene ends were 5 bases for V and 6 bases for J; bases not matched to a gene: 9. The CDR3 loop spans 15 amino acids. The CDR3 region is CASSTSGQGAGEQYF. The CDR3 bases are TGTGCCAGCAGCACCAGCGGACAGGGGGCGGGCGAGCAGTACTTC.

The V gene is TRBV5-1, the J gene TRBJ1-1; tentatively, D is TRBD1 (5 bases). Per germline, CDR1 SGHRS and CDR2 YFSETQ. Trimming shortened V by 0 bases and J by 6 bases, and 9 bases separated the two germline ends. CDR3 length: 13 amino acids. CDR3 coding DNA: TGCGCCAGCAGCTTGGCTGGGGCTCCTGAAGCTTTCTTT. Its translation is CASSLAGAPEAFF.

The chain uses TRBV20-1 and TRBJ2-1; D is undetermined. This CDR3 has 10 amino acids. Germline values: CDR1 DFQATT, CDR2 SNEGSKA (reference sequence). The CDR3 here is CSPRQALEFF. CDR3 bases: TGCAGCCCTAGACAAGCATTAGAGTTCTTC.

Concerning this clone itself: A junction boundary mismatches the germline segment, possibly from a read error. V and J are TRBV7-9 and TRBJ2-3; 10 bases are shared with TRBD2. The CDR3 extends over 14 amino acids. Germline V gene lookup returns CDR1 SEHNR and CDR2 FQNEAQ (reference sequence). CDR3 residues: CASSLAGAADTQYF. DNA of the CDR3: TGTGCCAGCAGCCTAGCGGGGGCGGCAGATACGCAGTATTTT.

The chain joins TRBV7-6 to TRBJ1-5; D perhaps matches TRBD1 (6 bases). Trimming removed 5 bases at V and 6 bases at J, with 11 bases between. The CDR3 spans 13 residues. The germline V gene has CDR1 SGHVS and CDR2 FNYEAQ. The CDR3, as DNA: TGTGCCAGCAGCGCGGAGACAGGTCAGCCCCAGCATTTT. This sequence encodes CASSAETGQPQHF.

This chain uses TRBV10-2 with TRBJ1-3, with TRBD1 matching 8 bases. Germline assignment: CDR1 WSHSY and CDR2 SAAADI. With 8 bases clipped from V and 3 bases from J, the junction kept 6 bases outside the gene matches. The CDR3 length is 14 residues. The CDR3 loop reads CASSRGQDGNTIYF. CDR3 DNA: TGCGCCAGCTCCCGGGGACAGGATGGAAACACCATATATTTT.

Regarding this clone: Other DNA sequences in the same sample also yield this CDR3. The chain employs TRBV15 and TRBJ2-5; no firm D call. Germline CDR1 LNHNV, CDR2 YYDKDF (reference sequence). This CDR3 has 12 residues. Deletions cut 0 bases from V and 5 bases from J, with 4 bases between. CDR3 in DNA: TGTGCCACCAGCAGAGATATCGAGACCCAGTACTTC. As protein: CATSRDIETQYF.

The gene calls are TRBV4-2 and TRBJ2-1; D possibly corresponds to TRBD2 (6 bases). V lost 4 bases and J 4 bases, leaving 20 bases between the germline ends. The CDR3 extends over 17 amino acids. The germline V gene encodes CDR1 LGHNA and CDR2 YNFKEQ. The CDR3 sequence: CASSPSEAERGYNEQFF. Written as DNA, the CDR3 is TGTGCCAGCAGCCCATCCGAGGCTGAACGGGGGTACAATGAGCAGTTCTTC.